This passage covers 19 T cell receptor beta chains from one sample sequenced in a study of beta chain features in type 1 diabetes. Reverse transcribing all isolated RNA meant expressed TCRB transcripts were sequenced. The assay was immunoSEQ multiplex PCR, and TCRdb's table has in-frame clones only and misses some. The profile shows approximately 340,000 clones, about 15% of them singletons. The sequencing input was naive CD4+ T cells from blood. The receptors shown here come from a woman aged 18-35 years in good health.

The chain uses TRBV28 and TRBJ2-3; 11 bases align to TRBD2. CDR1 is MDHEN, CDR2 SYDVKM, per germline. This CDR3 has 17 residues. After removal of 3 bases from V and 2 bases from J, the junction contained 7 bases not matched to a gene. The CDR3: CASSFHHSGRATDTQYF. DNA of the CDR3: TGTGCCAGCAGTTTTCACCATAGCGGGAGGGCCACAGATACGCAGTATTTT.

The chain employs TRBV6-6 and TRBJ2-5; no clear D. The CDR3 consists of 14 residues. CDR1 is MNHNY, CDR2 SVGAGI, per germline (reference sequence). V lost 2 bases, J lost 2 bases, and 9 bases lay in between. CDR3 nucleotide sequence: TGTGCCAGCAGTTACACTACGGTACAAGAGACCCAGTACTTC. This sequence encodes CASSYTTVQETQYF.

V usage is TRBV1 and J usage is TRBJ1-5; the D call of TRBD1 is as the table states it, not checked on the DNA. TRBV1 is marked as a pseudogene. The CDR3 has 15 amino acids. The CDR3: CTSSQCRVSNQPQHF. CDR3 nucleotide sequence: TGCACCAGCAGCCAATGCAGGGTCAGCAATCAGCCCCAGCATTTT.

This clone occurred a few times. The rearrangement joins TRBV19 to TRBJ2-6; a possible D gene is TRBD1 (6 bases). The CDR3 has 19 residues. Germline CDR1 reads LNHDA; CDR2 reads SQIVND (reference sequence). Trimming pared 3 bases from V and 0 bases from J, leaving 18 bases between. CDR3 nucleotide sequence: TGTGCCAGTAGTATGCAGACAGGCCTTCGTCTCTCTGGGGCCAACGTCCTGACTTTC. As protein: CASSMQTGLRLSGANVLTF.

The chain joins TRBV10-3 to TRBJ2-3; 9 positions match TRBD1. Germline V gene data show CDR1 as ENHRY and CDR2 as SYGVKD. The CDR3 totals 13 residues. V trimming: 4 bases; J trimming: 6 bases; junction bases outside the gene matches: 2. DNA for the CDR3: TGTGCCATCAGTGCACAGGGGGCCGATACGCAGTATTTT. Translated, it gives CAISAQGADTQYF.

The chain employs TRBV7-9 and TRBJ1-1; D ambiguous. Trimming pared 3 bases from V and 3 bases from J, leaving 11 bases between. The CDR3 runs to 14 residues. Germline values: CDR1 SEHNR, CDR2 FQNEAQ (reference sequence). The CDR3 bases are TGTGCCAGCAGCTTCGGGTTGAGGGACACTGAAGCTTTCTTT. Its translation: CASSFGLRDTEAFF.

This chain uses TRBV29-1 with TRBJ2-7, with D maybe TRBD2 (5 bases). V was clipped by 7 bases and J by 2 bases, with 15 bases between them. The CDR3 covers 13 residues. Germline CDR1 and CDR2: SQVTM and ANQGSEA. Here the CDR3 DNA reads TGCAGCGCCGACGGCCCCGGGACCTACGAGCAGTACTTC. It yields the protein CSADGPGTYEQYF.

This sequence joins TRBV5-1 and TRBJ2-2; the match to TRBD2 covers 8 bases. CDR1 SGHRS and CDR2 YFSETQ come from the germline V gene. This CDR3 contains 15 residues. Losses at the gene ends were 0 bases for V and 6 bases for J; bases not matched to a gene: 4. This CDR3 is CASSLEAGGAGELFF. The CDR3 DNA reads as TGCGCCAGCAGCTTGGAGGCGGGAGGCGCCGGGGAGCTGTTTTTT.

This clone came up a few times. The gene calls are TRBV5-1 and TRBJ2-1; 8 bases map to TRBD2. The ends lost 5 bases at V and 2 bases at J; junction bases unmatched: 6. The CDR3 spans 15 residues. CDR1 and CDR2 from the germline V gene are SGHRS and YFSETQ. This CDR3 is CASSTSGNPYNEQFF. The CDR3 DNA sequence: TGCGCCAGCAGTACTAGCGGAAACCCCTACAATGAGCAGTTCTTC.

The chain carries TRBV29-1 and TRBJ1-2, with 7 bases fitting TRBD1. V was pared by 1 base and J by 9 bases, with 8 bases of the junction left unmatched. Per germline, CDR1 SQVTM and CDR2 ANQGSEA. This CDR3 is 13 amino acids long. The CDR3 DNA is TGCAGCGTTGAAGGAAGCACAGGGGATAGCTACACCTTC. This codes for CSVEGSTGDSYTF.

There are a few counts of this clone. The chain recombines TRBV30 with TRBJ2-3, with D maybe TRBD2 (7 bases). The CDR3 consists of 13 residues. The V end was cut by 0 bases, the J end by 6 bases, with 10 bases between. Germline CDR1 and CDR2: GTSNPN and SVGIG (reference sequence). CDR3 nucleotides: TGTGCCTGGAGTGTAGGGGGAGGGGATACGCAGTATTTT. Its protein is CAWSVGGGDTQYF.

This sequence joins TRBV28 and TRBJ2-7; tentative D call: TRBD1 (6 bases). The CDR3 totals 15 residues. CDR1 and CDR2 (germline): MDHEN, SYDVKM. The V and J ends lost 2 bases and 6 bases respectively, with 17 bases between them. In DNA form, the CDR3 reads TGTGCCAGCAGTTTACCCCTGACAGGAGCAAGCGAGCAGTACTTC. This encodes CASSLPLTGASEQYF.

The V and J genes are TRBV11-2 and TRBJ2-5; D unresolved. Trimming pared 4 bases from V and 10 bases from J, leaving 10 bases between. CDR1 and CDR2 (germline): SGHAT, FQNNGV. This CDR3 has 11 residues. The DNA of the CDR3 is TGTGCCAGCAGCTCCCTCTCTAGCCAGTACTTC. This gives the protein CASSSLSSQYF.

V usage is TRBV29-1 and J usage is TRBJ1-2; D gene ambiguous. The CDR3 totals 13 residues. Trimming shortened V by 1 base and J by 5 bases, and 11 bases separated the two germline ends. The germline CDR1 and CDR2 sequences are SQVTM and ANQGSEA. DNA for the CDR3: TGCAGCGTTGAAGGTCTGTCCCTTTATGGCTACACCTTC. Residues: CSVEGLSLYGYTF.

This clone has a handful of counts. The chain links TRBV7-2 to TRBJ1-1, with TRBD1 identical over 7 bases. Germline trimming cut 4 bases from V and 1 base from J; bases unmatched to any gene: 9. CDR3 length: 16 residues. Germline V gene sequence: CDR1 SGHTA, CDR2 FQGNSA. The CDR3: CASSWTGQARNTEAFF. For the CDR3, the DNA is TGTGCCAGCAGCTGGACCGGACAGGCCAGGAACACTGAAGCTTTCTTT.

The V call is TRBV4-3, the J call TRBJ2-3; 11 bases match TRBD2. The CDR3 runs to 17 residues. The J segment lost 2 bases and the V segment lost 1 base, leaving 5 bases of the junction unmatched. Germline V gene data show CDR1 as LGHNA and CDR2 as YSLEER. Here the CDR3 DNA reads TGCGCCAGCAGCCAAGGTGCGACTAGCGGGACCACAGATACGCAGTATTTT. It translates to CASSQGATSGTTDTQYF.

This chain uses TRBV25-1 with TRBJ2-6; D may be TRBD1 (6 bases). The CDR3 covers 17 residues. The germline V and J ends were trimmed by 0 bases and 3 bases, with 12 bases remaining between them. CDR1 is MGHDK and CDR2 is SYGVNS in the germline V gene. The CDR3 sequence: CASSEYGSRGGANVLTF. CDR3 bases: TGTGCCAGCAGTGAATACGGTAGCAGGGGTGGGGCCAACGTCCTGACTTTC.

The chain joins TRBV18 to TRBJ2-1; unclear D gene. V gave up 0 bases and J gave up 3 bases, with 12 bases separating them. Germline V gene sequence: CDR1 KGHSH, CDR2 LQKENI. The CDR3 consists of 16 residues. CDR3 DNA sequence: TGTGCCAGCTCACCACCGCGGCAAGGATACTACAATGAGCAGTTCTTC. As protein: CASSPPRQGYYNEQFF.

The chain links TRBV30 to TRBJ1-2, with D perhaps TRBD1 (6 bases). Trimming pared 0 bases from V and 7 bases from J, leaving 18 bases between. The CDR3 sequence is 15 residues long. Germline V gives CDR1 GTSNPN, CDR2 SVGIG (reference sequence). The CDR3: CAWSVLIQGPSGYTF. CDR3 bases: TGTGCCTGGAGTGTACTGATACAGGGCCCTTCTGGCTACACCTTC. Looking up the rest from reference TRBV30 and TRBJ1-2 gives the full variable domain: SQTIHQWPATLVQPVGSPLSLECTVEGTSNPNLYWYRQAAGRGLQLLFYSVGIGQISSEVPQNLSASRPQDRQFILSSKKLLLSDSGFYLCAWSVLIQGPSGYTFGSGTRLTVV.